This T cell receptor (beta chain) was found in a study of long-term antiretroviral therapy in people with HIV. Overall study: The earliest specimens came about a decade ahead of the 2015 immediate-ART recommendation. Findings and limits, study-wide: All time points showed a repertoire dominated by clones expanded before ART. Diversity rose after ART but stayed below transplant donor controls.

Inclusion required at least two post-ART and at least one pre-ART PBMC samples. They ran version v3.0 of the immunoSEQ assay at survey level. Sequencing was performed with immunoSEQ multiplex PCR; in TCRdb, only in-frame clones are kept and a portion is missing. The sample gives nearly 50,000 clones, about 86% of which show up once; around 3% is in the top ten. With regard to this clone: Its specificity is unknown.

The source is a woman aged 18-30 years with HIV. This material consisted of unsorted PBMCs, taken 0.8 years after starting antiretroviral therapy.

The CDR3 DNA follows: TGTGCTAGTGGAGCTACAGGGAACACCGGGGAGCTGTTTTTT. This encodes CASGATGNTGELFF. This rearrangement joins TRBV12-5 to TRBJ2-2; tentatively, D is TRBD1 (5 bases). Trimming left V 6 bases short and J 1 base short, with 9 bases between. Germline assignment: CDR1 LGHNT and CDR2 FRNRAP. CDR3 length: 14 amino acids. The entire variable domain, with the rest obtained from reference TRBV12-5 and TRBJ2-2, is as follows: DARVTQTPRHKVTEMGQEVTMRCQPILGHNTVFWYRQTMMQGLELLAYFRNRAPLDDSGMPKDRFSAEMPDATLATLKIQPSEPRDSAVYFCASGATGNTGELFFGEGSRLTVL.